The entry below describes one T cell receptor beta chain. A junction boundary mismatches the germline segment, possibly from a read error. This sample was included in a study of CD8+CD57+ T cells in acquired aplastic anemia. Study at large: About 10 million reads, on average, were obtained for CD4+ cells from healthy donors.

This CDR3 comprises 15 residues. The germline V gene encodes CDR1 KGHDR and CDR2 SFDVKD. According to the study, genomic DNA was the template for TCR beta VDJ and CDR3 profiling. TCRdb recomputed calls from the reads with MiXCR, one row per CDR3 protein. The sample comprises around 400,000 distinct CDR3 sequences, just under 70% of which are singletons, and 4% rests with the top ten. The chain joins TRBV24-1 to TRBJ2-3; D possibly corresponds to TRBD1 (5 bases). Sequenced material: sorted CD4+, CD8+, or CD8+CD57+ T cells (not recorded which) from PBMCs. The receptor comes from a human donor in good health, serving as a control. The CDR3 nucleotides read TGTGCCACCAGTGGTAAGAGACAGCACGCAAATGAGCAGTTCTTT. Amino acids: CATSGKRQHANEQFF.